This TCR beta chain appears in the sequencing data of a study of T cell responses to AZD1222 COVID-19 vaccine (dated by TCRdb to the early 2020s). Turning to the overall study: Because spike-specific TCR depth and breadth did not differ between the two schedules, AZD1222 recipients who got a second dose at roughly 4 weeks were pooled with those who got a second dose at roughly 12 weeks. TCR sequencing was performed for about 250 trial participants, of whom some 200 were given two doses of AZD1222 and approximately 25 were given two doses of MenACWY control vaccine. Trial participants were enrolled by age into subgroups of 18-55, 56-69 and 70-plus years, and around 150, 28 and 57 TCR-sequenced participants, respectively, were included in these subgroups. Paper-wide results and their limitations: Epitopes outside the regions mutated in the B.1.351 and B.1.1.7 variants were reportedly recognized by nearly half of the unique spike-specific TCRs. Conclusions about previously exposed vaccinees are limited because only five or six AZD1222 recipients were SARS-CoV-2 seropositive at baseline. Because no day 14 peak-response samples were available, repertoires were characterized only after the peak T cell response. In the small 56-69-year group, the increase in depth fell short of significance, most likely because of low power. Most participants were white British and females outnumbered males, and the authors suggested that clonal diversity may have been underestimated. The whole spike protein was spanned by vaccine-associated CD4 TCRs, and dominant responses were seen in regions 160-218 and 743-854. Spike-specific TCR breadth and depth rose significantly after two AZD1222 doses compared with day 0 and with MenACWY recipients.

The sample's time point label, decoded: baseline before first vaccination. Vaccinee samples came from UK trials COV001 and COV002, including a single-blind randomized controlled phase 2/3 trial of AZD1222 (ChAdOx1 nCoV-19) in healthy adults. For TCRbeta chain sequencing, PBMC samples were collected from trial participants at day 0 and at day 28 after the second dose. To note about this clone: The clone's antigen remains unknown. No much larger clone exists at a distance of one base, and base qualities are not known.

The CDR3 regions of human TCRbeta chains were analyzed by immunosequencing. Processing in the source paper ran as follows. Repertoire TCRs were checked for matches against a reference library of SARS-CoV-2-specific TCRs that had been generated using the MIRA antigen-specificity platform. Breadth was defined as the fraction of unique TCRs that were SARS-CoV-2-associated, and depth was defined as the fraction of total T cells that were SARS-CoV-2-associated. Using the MIRA data, each spike-specific TCR was mapped to the spike region that the TCR reacts to and placed in a CD4 or CD8 class. Log10-transformed breadth and depth values were compared by one-way ANOVA with Sidak's multiple comparisons tests. TCRdb provides this immuneACCESS table in a form limited to in-frame rearrangements. Some clones are lacking; in checked studies, under half of them reflect an unresolved V gene, and why the rest are absent is not known. That table gives V, J and clone size, and the DNA gave D and trimming. The sample includes tens of thousands of clones, with 90% observed a single time. The ten top clones hold roughly 9.1% of the sample.

Its CDR3 holds 13 amino acids, cysteine through phenylalanine. Only the CDR3 DNA is retained, 39 bases long and in frame from the first base. CDR1 and CDR2, per the germline V gene (reference sequence), are LNHDA and SQIVND. After removal of 6 bases from V and 4 bases from J, the junction retains 5 bases not matched to a gene. The sequences come from peripheral blood, collected on day 0 of AZD1222 vaccination. The sequence links TRBV19 to TRBJ1-1; the central 7 bases match TRBD1. The source is an adult in good health. For the CDR3, the sequence is CASSKGQLTEAFF. The DNA sequence is as follows: TGTGCCAGTAGCAAGGGACAGCTCACTGAAGCTTTCTTT. With the portions outside the CDR3 filled from the reference TRBV19 and TRBJ1-1 genes, the complete variable region becomes DGGITQSPKYLFRKEGQNVTLSCEQNLNHDAMYWYRQDPGQGLRLIYYSQIVNDFQKGDIAEGYSVSREKKESFPLTVTSAQKNPTAFYLCASSKGQLTEAFFGQGTRLTVV.